The TCR beta chain described here comes from a study of T cell responses to AZD1222 COVID-19 vaccine. Libraries were prepared by immunoSEQ multiplex PCR; TCRdb keeps only in-frame clonotypes and omits some of them. The table shows about 110,000 clones, with approximately 94% occurring only once. In germline, CDR1 is MGHDK, CDR2 SYGVNS. This CDR3 comprises 11 residues. Trimming removed 10 bases from V and 3 bases from J, with 10 bases in between. Study results and limitations: Two doses of AZD1222 preceded a rise in Spike-specific TCR breadth and depth. The span of vaccine-associated CD4 TCRs extended across spike, with dominance at 160-218 and 743-854. White British people made up most donors, females outnumbered males, and clonal diversity was possibly underestimated.

A note on this clone: Its antigen is as yet unknown.

Specimen: peripheral blood, collected 28 days after the second AZD1222 dose. This clonotype was sampled from an adult who received the AZD1222 COVID-19 vaccine. The chain couples TRBV25-1 to TRBJ2-7; perhaps D is TRBD1 or TRBD2 (5 bases each). The CDR3 reads CAIGADYEQYF. The CDR3, as DNA: TGTGCCATCGGGGCAGACTACGAGCAGTACTTC.